This T cell receptor beta chain was identified during a study of vaccination effects on CD4 cells after COVID-19. Libraries were prepared by immunoSEQ multiplex PCR; TCRdb keeps only in-frame clonotypes and omits some of them. The sample records about 45,000 clones, under 80% being singletons. Germline V gene data show CDR1 as GTSNPN and CDR2 as SVGIG (reference sequence). This CDR3 region has 14 residues. The V end was cut by 2 bases, the J end by 2 bases, with 13 bases between. In the ViraFEST assay, antigen-specific CD4+ clonotypes were identified by expansion after peptide-pool stimulation. Investigators separated out CD4+ T cells once approximately 11 days of culture had passed. Infection with SARS-CoV-2 occurred in the person between March and December 2020, and PCR confirmed it. On both days 3 and 7, half of the culture medium was replaced with IL-2 medium. On this clone: Antigen specificity is unknown.

This rearrangement joins TRBV30 to TRBJ2-7; D possibly matches TRBD1 or TRBD2 (5 bases each). The sequence came from a human donor who had a prior SARS-CoV-2 infection. The sample consisted of CD4+ T cells from PBMCs cultured with a peptide pool, taken before COVID-19 vaccination. The DNA for the CDR3 is TGTGCCTGGAGTTGGGCAGGGAGAACCTACGAGCAGTACTTC. Its translation is CAWSWAGRTYEQYF.